The 20 T cell receptor beta chains reported below all come from one sample, sequenced in a study of immune heterogeneity within non-small cell lung tumors. Per sample, roughly 570 ng of bulk tumor genomic DNA was the template used. From each primary tumor, several far-apart biopsies were obtained during surgery. The study cohort was described as untreated, and its members had newly diagnosed non-small cell lung cancer. They went on to have curative surgery. A multiplex PCR containing 32 V primers and 13 J primers was used to amplify TCR beta CDR3. TCRdb reanalysed the multiplex PCR reads using MiXCR and keeps one entry per CDR3 protein. This repertoire shows about 9,600 distinct CDR3 sequences, 26% found once; its top ten account for 25% to 30%. The sample consisted of lung tumor tissue. These receptors all stem from a woman aged 50 to 65 with non-small cell lung cancer.

This sequence joins TRBV11-2 and TRBJ2-1, with D possibly being TRBD1 (7 bases). The V gene's germline CDR1 is SGHAT and CDR2 FQNNGV. The CDR3 totals 16 residues. The V end was cut by 6 bases, the J end by 0 bases, with 15 bases between. The CDR3, as DNA: TGTGCCAGCAGGGGGGGACAGAAGAGCTCCTACAATGAGCAGTTCTTC. Translating gives CASRGGQKSSYNEQFF.

In the case of this clonotype: The conserved phenylalanine or tryptophan normally closing the CDR3 is absent here, so this likely arose from a read error. It is unclear where the CDR3 begins or ends on the DNA, so no DNA is shown, and the CDR3 is as TCRdb lists it. This sequence joins TRBV6-1 and TRBJ2-3; the table's TRBD2 call for D was not verified on the DNA. Ends included, the CDR3 has 18 residues. The germline V gene encodes CDR1 MNHNS and CDR2 SASEGT. The CDR3 here is CASSDILGDPTYEQYFGP.

By share, this clonotype counts as medium-sized (0.01 to 0.1%). The chain couples TRBV4-1 to TRBJ2-5; 10 positions match TRBD2. Germline CDR1 and CDR2: MGHRA and YSYEKL. The CDR3 extends over 15 amino acids. The junction had 2 bases not matched to a gene; V was cut back by 0 bases and J by 4 bases. This CDR3 reads CASSQESGRGETQYF. The DNA for the CDR3 is TGCGCCAGCAGCCAAGAAAGCGGGAGGGGAGAGACCCAGTACTTC.

Concerning this clonotype: This may come from a read error, since a much larger clone is one base off. CDR3: CSAREGRETDTQYF. In DNA form, the CDR3 reads TGCAGTGCTAGAGAAGGGCGGGAGACAGATACGCAGTATTTT. The chain has TRBV20-1 and TRBJ2-3; 7 positions match TRBD2. The germline CDR1 and CDR2 sequences are DFQATT and SNEGSKA (reference sequence). This CDR3 has 14 amino acids. Trimming cost V 0 bases and J 3 bases; bases outside gene matches: 3.

The rearrangement uses TRBV7-9 and TRBJ1-1; a weak D match, TRBD1 (5 bases). V shed 5 bases and J shed 2 bases, with 12 bases lying between them. The CDR3 contains 14 residues. CDR1 and CDR2 (germline): SEHNR, FQNEAQ (reference sequence). As DNA, the CDR3 is TGTGCCAGCAGCCAAGGGACGGCAAACACTGAAGCTTTCTTT. It translates to CASSQGTANTEAFF.

This clonotype showed up just once. Since a much larger clone is just one base distant, this may be a read error. The chain recombines TRBV15 with TRBJ2-5; D call uncertain. Trimming pared 3 bases from V and 9 bases from J, leaving 14 bases between. The CDR3 is 13 amino acids. Per the germline V gene, CDR1 is LNHNV and CDR2 is YYDKDF (reference sequence). This CDR3 is CATSRFGGEAQYF. In nucleotides, the CDR3 is TGTGCCACCAGCAGGTTTGGCGGTGAGGCCCAGTACTTC.

This clonotype counts as medium-sized. The chain uses TRBV11-3 and TRBJ1-1, with D possibly TRBD1 on 6 matching bases. Germline CDR1 and CDR2: SGHNT and YENEEA. V was cut by 4 bases and J by 6 bases, with 15 bases left in between. The CDR3 is 14 amino acids. The CDR3 DNA sequence: TGTGCCAGCAGCTCCCTCACAGGGTTCGCTGAAGCTTTCTTT. It specifies CASSSLTGFAEAFF.

With respect to this clonotype: A much larger clone sits a single nucleotide away, making a read error possible. The CDR3 sequence: CASVQTSGRNEEFF. The CDR3 DNA reads TGTGCCAGCGTTCAGACTAGCGGGAGGAATGAGGAGTTCTTC. J is TRBJ2-1 and V is TRBV27, with TRBD2 matching 13 bases. In germline, CDR1 is MNHEY, CDR2 SMNVEV (reference sequence). The CDR3 sequence is 14 residues long.

The sample holds many counts of this clonotype. The rearrangement links TRBV28 to TRBJ1-1, with 8 nucleotides matching TRBD1. CDR3 size: 15 residues. In germline, CDR1 is MDHEN, CDR2 SYDVKM. Unmatched junction bases numbered 10, after V lost 6 bases and J lost 4 bases. In DNA form, the CDR3 reads TGTGCCAGCAGGGGTAGGGCAGGGGGCATCACTGAAGCTTTCTTT. The encoded protein is CASRGRAGGITEAFF.

The chain joins TRBV10-3 to TRBJ2-3; 7 nucleotides align to TRBD2. The germline gives CDR1 ENHRY, CDR2 SYGVKD. CDR3 length: 16 amino acids. The V segment lost 3 bases and the J segment 3 bases; nucleotides outside the gene matches: 9. Written as DNA, the CDR3 is TGTGCCATCAGTGAACCCGGGGCGGGAGTTACAGATACGCAGTATTTT. The encoded protein is CAISEPGAGVTDTQYF.

This clonotype is medium-sized (0.01 to 0.1%) within its sample. The gene calls are TRBV27 and TRBJ2-3, with D perhaps TRBD1 (5 bases). Trimming took 6 bases from V and 4 from J, leaving 11 bases between them. The CDR3 is made up of 13 amino acids. Germline CDR1 MNHEY, CDR2 SMNVEV (reference sequence). The CDR3 DNA is TGTGCCAGCAGCAGGGTCGGCGCAGATACGCAGTATTTT. It encodes CASSRVGADTQYF.

This clonotype was seen only once. This chain joins TRBV5-1 and TRBJ2-7; 10 bases are a match to TRBD1. Germline CDR1 reads SGHRS; CDR2 reads YFSETQ. The CDR3 is 15 amino acids. V shed 2 bases and J 1 base; nucleotides not matched to a gene: 3. The CDR3: CASSLRTGGSYEQYF. In DNA form, the CDR3 reads TGCGCCAGCAGCTTAAGGACAGGGGGATCCTACGAGCAGTACTTC.

This clonotype was counted many times. The rearrangement uses TRBV24-1 and TRBJ2-4; TRBD1 agrees at 9 bases. The germline V gene encodes CDR1 KGHDR and CDR2 SFDVKD. This CDR3 comprises 15 residues. Unmatched junction bases numbered 6, after V lost 3 bases and J lost 7 bases. CDR3 coding DNA: TGTGCCACCAGTGATACCGGGACAGGGACTAACATTCAGTACTTC. Translated, it gives CATSDTGTGTNIQYF.

Many counts were recorded for this clonotype. J is TRBJ1-6 and V is TRBV24-1; no reliable D call. V lost 1 base and J 14 bases, leaving 8 bases between the germline ends. The germline CDR1 and CDR2 sequences are KGHDR and SFDVKD. This CDR3 has 12 residues. The CDR3 DNA follows: TGTGCCACCAGTGATTTTAAAAGGGCCCTCCACTTT. This encodes CATSDFKRALHF.

This clonotype was counted ten times or more. The chain combines TRBV27 with TRBJ2-1, with 12 bases identical to TRBD1. The CDR3 contains 15 residues. V gave up 7 bases and J gave up 16 bases; unmatched junction bases: 17. Germline V gene lookup returns CDR1 MNHEY and CDR2 SMNVEV (reference sequence). The CDR3 DNA reads TGTGCCAGCACCTACGGGACAGGGGGCGTTTCGCCTTTTTTCTTC. It encodes CASTYGTGGVSPFFF.

Of note for this clonotype: The junction differs from germline at one of its ends, possibly a read error. The V call is TRBV5-1, the J call TRBJ1-6, with D uncertain. Per germline, CDR1 SGHRS and CDR2 YFSETQ. The CDR3 runs 13 residues. CDR3 residues: CASILSENSPLHF. In DNA form, the CDR3 reads TGCGCCAGCATCTTGTCCGAGAATTCACCCCTCCACTTT.

This clonotype was seen ten or more times. The genes are TRBV20-1 and TRBJ2-1; D gene uncertain. Trimming left V 2 bases short and J 8 bases short, with 16 bases between. The germline V gene encodes CDR1 DFQATT and CDR2 SNEGSKA (reference sequence). The CDR3 is 14 amino acids. As DNA, the CDR3 is TGCAGTGCTAGACCTTTCTTCGGAGTAGATGAGCAGTTCTTC. Protein product: CSARPFFGVDEQFF.

This rearrangement joins TRBV6-1 to TRBJ2-1; D gene uncertain. CDR3 length equals 12 residues. The germline gives CDR1 MNHNS, CDR2 SASEGT. V lost 6 bases to trimming and J lost 8 bases, with 11 bases between them. The CDR3: CASSSALYEQFF. The CDR3 DNA follows: TGTGCCAGCAGCTCCGCCTTATATGAGCAGTTCTTC.

By share, this clonotype counts as medium-sized. The chain has TRBV20-1 and TRBJ2-3, with D possibly matching TRBD1 (5 bases). V gave up 5 bases and J gave up 1 base, with 10 bases separating them. Germline V CDR1 and CDR2: DFQATT, SNEGSKA (reference sequence). This CDR3 is built from 13 residues. This CDR3 is CSAGHGGTDTQYF. The CDR3 DNA sequence: TGCAGTGCTGGACATGGGGGCACAGATACGCAGTATTTT.

Ten or more counts support this clonotype. At one boundary the junction diverges from the germline segment, which might be a read error. This sequence joins TRBV20-1 and TRBJ2-1; 13 bases line up with TRBD2. This CDR3 has 12 amino acids. CDR1 and CDR2 from the germline V gene are DFQATT and SNEGSKA (reference sequence). The CDR3 bases are TGCAGTGGAAGGACTAGCGGGGGCCCAAGGGTCTTC. Its translation is CSGRTSGGPRVF.